Below are 2 T cell receptor beta chains sequenced from a single sample in a study of blood T cells in healthy people across ages (dated by TCRdb to about 2015). Library preparation was by 5' RACE. The instrument was an Illumina HiSeq 2500. A second roughly 7 to 11 cycle PCR used a sample-barcoded 5' primer and a J-beta primer mix. Starting from the raw public reads, TCRdb applied fastp trimming at Q25, assembled clones with MiXCR and retained in-frame beta chains. Under each unique CDR3 protein, matching rows form one entry showing the most common genes and DNA. The sample records around 1,000,000 distinct CDR3 sequences, 25% of which are singletons. Jointly, the top ten make up less than 0.75% of the sample. Another study also made use of these data, one on T cells of mothers and their children.

Sequenced material: blood. The receptor set was obtained from a girl aged 2 to 9 in good health.

The chain carries TRBV29-1 and TRBJ2-1; possible D gene TRBD1, 6 bases. V was trimmed by 7 bases and J by 4 bases, leaving 14 bases between them. CDR1 is SQVTM and CDR2 is ANQGSEA in the germline V gene. There are 13 residues in the CDR3. The chain's CDR3 is CSAGDNLYNEQFF. CDR3 coding DNA: TGCAGCGCCGGGGACAACTTATACAATGAGCAGTTCTTC.

The chain couples TRBV15 to TRBJ2-3, with unresolved D. The V end lost 0 bases, the J end lost 6 bases, and 10 bases lay between the germline ends. Germline-derived CDR1 and CDR2 are LNHNV and YYDKDF (reference sequence). The CDR3 has 14 amino acids. CDR3 sequence reads: CATSRDSLWDTQYF. Here the CDR3 DNA reads TGTGCCACCAGCAGAGATAGCCTCTGGGATACGCAGTATTTT. The complete variable domain, with remaining parts taken from reference TRBV15 and TRBJ2-3, reads DAMVIQNPRYQVTQFGKPVTLSCSQTLNHNVMYWYQQKSSQAPKLLFHYYDKDFNNEADTPDNFQSRRPNTSFCFLDIRSPGLGDTAMYLCATSRDSLWDTQYFGPGTRLTVL.